What follows is one TCR beta chain and its context. This CDR3 comprises 15 residues. The V end was cut by 0 bases, the J end by 7 bases, with 13 bases between. Looked up from germline, CDR1 is MGHRA and CDR2 is YSYEKL. The entry originates in a study of blood T cell repertoires in COVID-19. For the study at large: The United States, Italy and Spain supplied acute and convalescent COVID-19 samples. T cells, B-cell-depleted T cells, or PBMCs provided the cDNA or gDNA that served as material.

How the authors handled the data: Scientists estimated how many nucleated cells there were by amplifying reference gene primers. Measured with immunoSEQ multiplex PCR; TCRdb has only the in-frame clones, and not every one. V and J calls and clone size follow that table, whereas D and trimming were derived from the DNA. The table shows approximately 190,000 clones, with 65% to 85% occurring only once. This TCR was recovered from a woman in her twenties or thirties with acute or convalescent COVID-19. Sequencing input: peripheral blood. The rearrangement links TRBV4-1 to TRBJ2-1; D is unresolved. CDR3 DNA sequence: TGCGCCAGCAGCCAAGATCCCGGCAGGTGGAATGAGCAGTTCTTC. Its protein product is CASSQDPGRWNEQFF.